These 28 T cell receptor beta chains were sequenced from one sample in a study of regulatory T cells in long-lasting Graves disease. HTBI primers from iRepertoire and Arm-PCR of CDR3 regions yielded the TCR beta libraries. Using its own MiXCR run on the multiplex PCR reads, TCRdb lists one record per CDR3 protein. The sample includes 350,000 to 500,000 distinct CDR3 sequences, 21% of them seen just once. Time point of the sample: persistent/refractory GD, antithyroid drugs over 5 years with positive TRAb. PBMCs provided the RNA from which the TCR library was made. The material sequenced was peripheral blood mononuclear cells (PBMCs), taken when the disease was refractory, from a patient treated with antithyroid drugs. The receptors come from a female donor with Graves disease.

In the case of this clonotype: This may be a read error, as it is one base from a much larger clone. J is TRBJ2-5 and V is TRBV7-9; D is perhaps TRBD1 (5 bases). The germline V gene encodes CDR1 SEHNR and CDR2 FQNEAQ (reference sequence). The CDR3 has 14 residues. The germline V and J ends were trimmed by 4 bases and 7 bases, with 16 bases remaining between them. The CDR3 sequence: CASSSGYASGTQYF. Here the CDR3 DNA reads TGTGCCAGCAGCTCAGGGTATGCCTCAGGGACCCAGTACTTC.

This clonotype was counted ten times or more. The V call is TRBV20-1, the J call TRBJ2-7; the match to TRBD1 covers 8 bases. Per the germline V gene, CDR1 is DFQATT and CDR2 is SNEGSKA (reference sequence). J lost 3 bases, V lost 6 bases, and 7 bases had no gene match. CDR3 length: 13 residues. CDR3 loop: CSAQDREIYEQYF. The CDR3 nucleotides are TGCAGTGCACAGGACAGGGAAATCTACGAGCAGTACTTC.

The DNA of the CDR3 is TGTGCCAGCAGACCTGGACTAGCGGAACAAGAGACCCAGTACTTC. As protein: CASRPGLAEQETQYF. The rearrangement uses TRBV6-1 and TRBJ2-5; the match to TRBD2 covers 10 bases. The CDR3 has 15 amino acids. The J segment lost 2 bases and the V segment lost 6 bases, leaving 6 bases of the junction unmatched. CDR1 is MNHNS, CDR2 SASEGT, per germline.

The CDR3 region is CASSLVPLGGELFF. Here the CDR3 DNA reads TGTGCCAGCAGCTTAGTGCCCCTTGGCGGGGAGCTGTTTTTT. The chain recombines TRBV11-2 with TRBJ2-2; no clear D gene. The V end lost 1 base, the J end lost 7 bases, and 10 bases lay between the germline ends. This CDR3 spans 14 amino acids. Per germline, CDR1 SGHAT and CDR2 FQNNGV. Variable domain in full (rest from reference TRBV11-2 and TRBJ2-2): EAGVAQSPRYKIIEKRQSVAFWCNPISGHATLYWYQQILGQGPKLLIQFQNNGVVDDSQLPKDRFSAERLKGVDSTLKIQPAKLEDSAVYLCASSLVPLGGELFFGEGSRLTVL.

This clonotype showed up many times. The V call is TRBV20-1, the J call TRBJ2-7, with TRBD1 matching 7 bases. J lost 0 bases, V lost 3 bases, and 5 bases had no gene match. Per the germline V gene, CDR1 is DFQATT and CDR2 is SNEGSKA (reference sequence). This CDR3 has 14 residues. The CDR3 DNA is TGCAGTGCTAGTCCCAGGGACAGCTCCTACGAGCAGTACTTC. Translated: CSASPRDSSYEQYF.

This clonotype has at least ten counts. The chain links TRBV12-3 or TRBV12-4 to TRBJ2-5; TRBD1 agrees at 7 bases. The CDR3 is 14 amino acids. The trim removed 5 bases at V and 2 bases at J, leaving 5 bases unmatched. In DNA, the CDR3 is TGTGCCAGCAGTCTGGGACAGCTACAAGAGACCCAGTACTTC. Encoded protein: CASSLGQLQETQYF.

This clonotype was found many times. The genes are TRBV7-3 and TRBJ1-1; 8 bases line up with TRBD1. CDR3 length: 13 residues. Germline V CDR1 and CDR2: SGHTA, FQGTGA. The ends lost 5 bases at V and 6 bases at J; junction bases unmatched: 5. The CDR3 region is CASSPGQGAEAFF. For the CDR3, the DNA is TGTGCCAGCAGCCCAGGACAGGGCGCTGAAGCTTTCTTT.

This clonotype was seen more than once but under ten times. The rearrangement links TRBV20-1 to TRBJ1-5; 7 bases align to TRBD1. The ends lost 1 base at V and 3 bases at J; junction bases unmatched: 15. CDR3 length equals 18 residues. Germline CDR1 DFQATT, CDR2 SNEGSKA (reference sequence). DNA for the CDR3: TGCAGTGCTAGAGGGGGGAACAGAGGGACAGCCGACAATCAGCCCCAGCATTTT. This translates into CSARGGNRGTADNQPQHF.

This clonotype was found many times. The chain has TRBV12-3 or TRBV12-4 and TRBJ1-2; 8 nucleotides match TRBD1. The length of the CDR3 is 15 residues. V shed 3 bases, J shed 6 bases, and the junction held 9 bases outside the gene matches. The CDR3 spells CASSLVRTGRNGYTF. Here the CDR3 DNA reads TGTGCCAGCAGTTTGGTTAGGACAGGGCGGAATGGCTACACCTTC.

This clonotype occurred a few times. The J gene is TRBJ2-7, the V gene TRBV3-1; maybe TRBD2 (5 bases). The CDR3 is 13 amino acids. Trimming stripped 1 base from V and 6 bases from J, with 10 bases between. Germline V gene sequence: CDR1 LGHDT, CDR2 YNNKEL (reference sequence). DNA for the CDR3: TGTGCCAGCAGCCAAGTCCCGGGGTTCGAGCAGTACTTC. Amino acids: CASSQVPGFEQYF.

This clonotype was picked up many times. The chain uses TRBV6-2 or TRBV6-3 and TRBJ2-3; unclear D gene. Per germline, CDR1 MNHEY and CDR2 SVGEGT. V dropped 2 bases and J dropped 2 bases, with 5 bases sitting between them. CDR3 length equals 13 residues. The chain's CDR3 is CASSYRDTDTQYF. DNA of the CDR3: TGTGCCAGCAGTTACCGAGACACAGATACGCAGTATTTT.

V usage is TRBV28 and J usage is TRBJ2-5, with a possible D match to TRBD1 (6 bases). The CDR3 length is 14 residues. V lost 5 bases and J lost 5, with 15 bases in between. Germline values: CDR1 MDHEN, CDR2 SYDVKM. This CDR3 is CASSGTQGRETQYF. The DNA for the CDR3 is TGTGCCAGCAGTGGGACACAGGGTCGGGAGACCCAGTACTTC. The entire variable domain, with the rest obtained from reference TRBV28 and TRBJ2-5, is as follows: DVKVTQSSRYLVKRTGEKVFLECVQDMDHENMFWYRQDPGLGLRLIYFSYDVKMKEKGDIPEGYSVSREKKERFSLILESASTNQTSMYLCASSGTQGRETQYFGPGTRLLVL.

The gene calls are TRBV28 and TRBJ2-1, with TRBD1 identical over 7 bases. V lost 5 bases, J lost 8 bases, and 6 bases stayed unmatched. The germline gives CDR1 MDHEN, CDR2 SYDVKM. There are 13 residues in the CDR3. As DNA, the CDR3 is TGTGCCAGCAGTACGACAGGGTATGATGAGCAGTTCTTC. Translated, it gives CASSTTGYDEQFF. The full variable domain, with the rest looked up from reference TRBV28 and TRBJ2-1, is DVKVTQSSRYLVKRTGEKVFLECVQDMDHENMFWYRQDPGLGLRLIYFSYDVKMKEKGDIPEGYSVSREKKERFSLILESASTNQTSMYLCASSTTGYDEQFFGPGTRLTVL.

The rearrangement joins TRBV5-1 to TRBJ2-1; 13 nucleotides match TRBD2. Germline assignment: CDR1 SGHRS and CDR2 YFSETQ. The CDR3 length is 17 residues. The J segment lost 4 bases and the V segment lost 1 base, leaving 5 bases of the junction unmatched. CDR3 sequence: CASSLTSGRASYNEQFF. The DNA of the CDR3 is TGCGCCAGCAGCTTGACTAGCGGGAGGGCCTCGTACAATGAGCAGTTCTTC. The full variable domain, its missing parts supplied by reference TRBV5-1 and TRBJ2-1, is KAGVTQTPRYLIKTRGQQVTLSCSPISGHRSVSWYQQTPGQGLQFLFEYFSETQRNKGNFPGRFSGRQFSNSRSEMNVSTLELGDSALYLCASSLTSGRASYNEQFFGPGTRLTVL.

This clonotype was counted ten times or more. In DNA form, the CDR3 reads TGTGCCAGCAGTTTAGGTGGGACAGGGGGGGAGACCCAGTACTTC. Amino acids: CASSLGGTGGETQYF. This chain uses TRBV28 with TRBJ2-5, with 11 nucleotides matching TRBD1. The CDR3 has 15 amino acids. The germline CDR1 and CDR2 sequences are MDHEN and SYDVKM. The J segment lost 5 bases and the V segment lost 2 bases, leaving 4 bases of the junction unmatched.

The chain uses TRBV5-6 and TRBJ2-2; D is unclear. V lost 0 bases to trimming and J lost 7 bases, with 7 bases between them. The CDR3 loop spans 13 amino acids. The germline gives CDR1 SGHDT, CDR2 YYEEEE. CDR3 loop: CASSLGLDGELFF. The CDR3 coding sequence is TGTGCCAGCAGCTTGGGGTTAGACGGGGAGCTGTTTTTT.

Details on this clonotype: This may come from a read error, since a much larger clone is one base off. This chain connects TRBV6-2 or TRBV6-3 to TRBJ2-5; TRBD2 aligns across 11 bases. V lost 5 bases, J lost 11 bases, and 16 bases stayed unmatched. Germline V gives CDR1 MNHEY, CDR2 SVGEGT. The CDR3 is 16 amino acids. The CDR3, as DNA: TGTGCCAGCAGTGAAGGATCTAGCGGGAGGACCAATGAGCAGTACTTC. Its translation is CASSEGSSGRTNEQYF.

This CDR3 reads CASSRSRPSSGPHEQYF. CDR3 DNA: TGTGCCAGCAGCCGTTCTCGACCCTCGTCGGGACCCCACGAGCAGTACTTC. The J gene is TRBJ2-7, the V gene TRBV5-6; either TRBD1 or TRBD2 may supply D (5 bases each). The CDR3 covers 17 residues. The germline V and J ends were trimmed by 4 bases and 5 bases, with 25 bases remaining between them. Per germline, CDR1 SGHDT and CDR2 YYEEEE. Using reference TRBV5-6 and TRBJ2-7 for the parts outside the CDR3, the full variable domain is DAGVTQSPTHLIKTRGQQVTLRCSPKSGHDTVSWYQQALGQGPQFIFQYYEEEERQRGNFPDRFSGHQFPNYSSELNVNALLLGDSALYLCASSRSRPSSGPHEQYFGPGTRLTVT.

At least ten counts were recorded for this clonotype. The rearrangement links TRBV11-2 to TRBJ2-7, with a weak D call TRBD1 (6 bases). Germline-derived CDR1 and CDR2 are SGHAT and FQNNGV. The V and J ends lost 4 bases and 3 bases respectively, with 7 bases between them. This CDR3 comprises 12 residues. CDR3 amino acids: CASSWTDYEQYF. CDR3 sequence (DNA): TGTGCCAGCAGCTGGACAGACTACGAGCAGTACTTC. The variable domain in full, with the rest retrieved from reference TRBV11-2 and TRBJ2-7, is EAGVAQSPRYKIIEKRQSVAFWCNPISGHATLYWYQQILGQGPKLLIQFQNNGVVDDSQLPKDRFSAERLKGVDSTLKIQPAKLEDSAVYLCASSWTDYEQYFGPGTRLTVT.

This clonotype occurred a few times. The rearrangement links TRBV10-3 to TRBJ2-5, with 8 bases aligning to TRBD2. The ends lost 5 bases at V and 2 bases at J; junction bases unmatched: 1. The CDR3 spans 13 residues. Germline V gene sequence: CDR1 ENHRY, CDR2 SYGVKD. The CDR3 sequence: CAISLAGQETQYF. In DNA, the CDR3 is TGTGCCATCAGTTTAGCGGGACAAGAGACCCAGTACTTC.

A single count supports this clonotype. The rearrangement joins TRBV28 to TRBJ2-3, with D possibly being TRBD1 (6 bases). The V gene's germline CDR1 is MDHEN and CDR2 SYDVKM. CDR3 length equals 13 residues. Trimming pared 6 bases from V and 6 bases from J, leaving 13 bases between. CDR3: CASRVQGSDTQYF. DNA for the CDR3: TGTGCCAGCAGGGTACAGGGATCGGATACGCAGTATTTT.

This clonotype has ten or more counts. V usage is TRBV19 and J usage is TRBJ2-2; no clear D. The CDR3 consists of 15 residues. Trimming removed 3 bases from V and 0 bases from J, with 8 bases in between. Germline CDR1 reads LNHDA; CDR2 reads SQIVND (reference sequence). The CDR3 nucleotides are TGTGCCAGTAGTATGGGTTCGTCGAACACCGGGGAGCTGTTTTTT. It specifies CASSMGSSNTGELFF.

This clonotype was counted once. The chain has TRBV20-1 and TRBJ2-3, with TRBD1 as a possible D gene (6 bases). The germline V gene has CDR1 DFQATT and CDR2 SNEGSKA (reference sequence). V lost 3 bases to trimming and J lost 1 base, with 17 bases between them. This CDR3 contains 16 residues. This CDR3 is CSASGTVAGGTDTQYF. CDR3 DNA: TGCAGTGCTAGCGGGACCGTGGCAGGGGGCACAGATACGCAGTATTTT.

This clonotype has a count of ten or more. The J gene is TRBJ1-5, the V gene TRBV2; D is perhaps TRBD1 (6 bases). Deletions cut 0 bases from V and 6 bases from J, with 18 bases between. The CDR3 totals 17 residues. Germline-derived CDR1 and CDR2 are SNHLY and FYNNEI. The CDR3 here is CASSEARGNRVGQPQHF. The CDR3, as DNA: TGTGCCAGCAGTGAAGCGAGGGGAAACAGGGTCGGTCAGCCCCAGCATTTT.

The J gene is TRBJ2-7, the V gene TRBV14, with D possibly being TRBD1 or TRBD2 (5 bases each). This CDR3 spans 15 amino acids. With 6 bases removed from V and 4 bases from J, the gap between germline ends came to 19 bases. Germline V gene sequence: CDR1 SGHDN, CDR2 FVKESK. The CDR3 sequence is CASSRRDRRFYEQYF. In DNA, the CDR3 is TGTGCCAGCAGTCGAAGGGACCGCCGATTTTACGAGCAGTACTTC.

In this sample, this clonotype turned up many times. The chain links TRBV6-5 to TRBJ1-1; a possible D gene is TRBD1 (6 bases). V was trimmed by 2 bases and J by 4 bases, leaving 11 bases between them. The CDR3 runs to 14 residues. CDR1 is MNHEY and CDR2 is SVGAGI in the germline V gene. The CDR3 spells CASSYGQGSTEAFF. The CDR3, as DNA: TGTGCCAGCAGTTACGGTCAGGGGTCCACTGAAGCTTTCTTT.

Details on this clonotype: One end of the junction does not line up with germline, which may come from a read error. The gene calls are TRBV10-3 and TRBJ2-2; unclear D gene. Germline values: CDR1 ENHRY, CDR2 SYGVKD. The CDR3 length is 14 residues. The CDR3 sequence: CAISGEWNAGELFF. As DNA, the CDR3 is TGTGCCATCAGTGGGGAATGGAACGCCGGGGAGCTGTTTTTT.

This clonotype was picked up many times. The chain has TRBV18 and TRBJ1-5; 9 bases match TRBD1. CDR3 size: 14 residues. The germline V gene has CDR1 KGHSH and CDR2 LQKENI. J lost 5 bases, V lost 5 bases, and 4 bases had no gene match. CDR3 amino acids: CASSGTGSDQPQHF. The CDR3 DNA follows: TGTGCCAGCTCAGGGACAGGGTCCGATCAGCCCCAGCATTTT.